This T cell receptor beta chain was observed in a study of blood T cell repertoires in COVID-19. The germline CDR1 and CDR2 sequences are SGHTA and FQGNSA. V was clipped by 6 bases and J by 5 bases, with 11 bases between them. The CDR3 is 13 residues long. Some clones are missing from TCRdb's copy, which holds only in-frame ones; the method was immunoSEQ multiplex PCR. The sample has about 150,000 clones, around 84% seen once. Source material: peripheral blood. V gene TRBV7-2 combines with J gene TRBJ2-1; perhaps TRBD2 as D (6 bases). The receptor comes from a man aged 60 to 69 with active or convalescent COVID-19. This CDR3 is CASSRGLHNEQFF. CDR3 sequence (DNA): TGTGCCAGCAGTCGTGGACTACACAATGAGCAGTTCTTC.